Each of the 2 T cell receptor beta chains below was sequenced from the same sample in a study of identical twins. TCRdb ran MiXCR on the 5' RACE reads and lists one entry per CDR3 protein. The data contain 1.5 million to 2 million distinct CDR3 sequences, around a third of them singletons. The sequencing sample was made of cord blood. The receptors derive from a newborn girl in good health.

J is TRBJ1-1 and V is TRBV29-1; D is possibly TRBD1 (5 bases). The CDR3 extends over 15 amino acids. V was pared by 6 bases and J by 2 bases, with 19 bases between. Germline V gene lookup returns CDR1 SQVTM and CDR2 ANQGSEA. The CDR3 DNA follows: TGCAGCGTCACTTCTGGGGGTTGGTTCAACACTGAAGCTTTCTTT. Protein: CSVTSGGWFNTEAFF. Combining the CDR3 with reference TRBV29-1 and TRBJ1-1 gives the whole variable domain SAVISQKPSRDICQRGTSLTIQCQVDSQVTMMFWYRQQPGQSLTLIATANQGSEATYESGFVIDKFPISRPNLTFSTLTVSNMSPEDSSIYLCSVTSGGWFNTEAFFGQGTRLTVV.

The chain combines TRBV7-2 with TRBJ2-5; the D call may be TRBD1 or TRBD2 (6 bases each). This CDR3 region has 13 residues. Germline lookup yields CDR1 SGHTA and CDR2 FQGNSA. V lost 1 base and J 11 bases, leaving 14 bases between the germline ends. The CDR3 sequence is CASSLEGGFGQYF. The DNA for the CDR3 is TGTGCCAGCAGCTTAGAGGGGGGCTTTGGGCAGTACTTC. Together with reference TRBV7-2 and TRBJ2-5, the CDR3 gives the full variable domain: GAGVSQSPSNKVTEKGKDVELRCDPISGHTALYWYRQSLGQGLEFLIYFQGNSAPDKSGLPSDRFSAERTGGSVSTLTIQRTQQEDSAVYLCASSLEGGFGQYFGPGTRLLVL.